A single sample is the source of the 17 T cell receptor beta chains below, sequenced in a study of blood T cell repertoires in COVID-19. The repertoire was sequenced with immunoSEQ multiplex PCR; TCRdb's copy has only in-frame clones and lacks some. The data contain roughly 50,000 clones, 75% to 95% of them seen just once; the ten biggest clones take up about 6.5%. The material sequenced was peripheral blood. The receptors originated from a man aged 45-65 years with active COVID-19.

This sequence joins TRBV9 and TRBJ2-1; tentatively, D is TRBD1 (5 bases). This CDR3 has 15 residues. Germline CDR1 is SGDLS and CDR2 is YYNGEE. V was clipped by 4 bases and J by 9 bases, with 20 bases between them. In DNA, the CDR3 is TGTGCCAGCAGCCTACAGACCCTCCAGGGTTCTGAGCAGTTCTTC. Its translation is CASSLQTLQGSEQFF.

V and J are TRBV30 and TRBJ2-3, with 7 nucleotides matching TRBD2. Germline CDR1 and CDR2: GTSNPN and SVGIG (reference sequence). V lost 4 bases to trimming and J lost 1 base; unmatched junction nucleotides: 5. This CDR3 contains 14 residues. CDR3 residues: CAWTAAGGTDTQYF. The CDR3 DNA is TGTGCCTGGACTGCTGCGGGGGGCACAGATACGCAGTATTTT.

V and J are TRBV19 and TRBJ1-2, with a possible D match to TRBD1 (5 bases). V dropped 3 bases and J dropped 4 bases, with 9 bases sitting between them. The germline gives CDR1 LNHDA, CDR2 SQIVND (reference sequence). CDR3 length: 13 amino acids. The CDR3 nucleotides are TGTGCCAGTAGTATCGCGCAGGGCTATGGCTACACCTTC. It translates to CASSIAQGYGYTF.

The V gene is TRBV30, the J gene TRBJ1-5; 7 bases are a match to TRBD1. CDR1 is GTSNPN, CDR2 SVGIG, per germline (reference sequence). The CDR3 is made up of 18 amino acids. The J segment lost 4 bases and the V segment lost 4 bases, leaving 19 bases of the junction unmatched. CDR3 nucleotide sequence: TGTGCCTGGACCAGGGGGGTTTATAGGGGCGCCCGGAATCAGCCCCAGCATTTT. It specifies CAWTRGVYRGARNQPQHF.

J is TRBJ1-1 and V is TRBV2; 10 bases are a match to TRBD1. This CDR3 has 15 residues. V lost 6 bases and J lost 4; bases outside the gene matches: 8. The germline CDR1 and CDR2 sequences are SNHLY and FYNNEI. CDR3 sequence: CASSGDRGRVTEAFF. The DNA for the CDR3 is TGTGCCAGCAGCGGAGACAGGGGGCGGGTCACTGAAGCTTTCTTT. The whole variable domain, filled in from reference TRBV2 and TRBJ1-1, reads EPEVTQTPSHQVTQMGQEVILRCVPISNHLYFYWYRQILGQKVEFLVSFYNNEISEKSEIFDDQFSVERPDGSNFTLKIRSTKLEDSAMYFCASSGDRGRVTEAFFGQGTRLTVV.

The rearrangement uses TRBV7-2 and TRBJ2-7; 12 bases match TRBD2. The CDR3 is 15 residues long. V was clipped by 2 bases and J by 1 base; unmatched bases: 0. Germline assignment: CDR1 SGHTA and CDR2 FQGNSA. The DNA of the CDR3 is TGTGCCAGCAGCTTACTAGCGGGGGGGTCCTACGAGCAGTACTTC. It yields the protein CASSLLAGGSYEQYF.

This chain uses TRBV3-1 (or the pseudogene TRBV3-2) with TRBJ2-3; 8 bases fit TRBD2. With V trimmed by 5 bases and J by 5 bases, 9 bases remained unmatched. This CDR3 spans 15 amino acids. From germline, CDR1 is LGHDT and CDR2 YNNKEL (reference sequence). The CDR3 loop is CASSVEAGVRDTQYF. The CDR3 region has the DNA TGTGCCAGCAGCGTTGAAGCGGGAGTGAGAGATACGCAGTATTTT.

J is TRBJ2-5 and V is TRBV5-5; 8 bases map to TRBD1. Germline V lookup: CDR1 SGHKS, CDR2 YYEKEE (reference sequence). Germline trimming cut 3 bases from V and 2 bases from J; bases unmatched to any gene: 6. This CDR3 is 15 amino acids long. Here the CDR3 reads CASSSGQGRQETQYF. The CDR3 bases are TGTGCCAGCAGCTCAGGACAGGGACGACAAGAGACCCAGTACTTC. The whole variable domain, remainder taken from reference TRBV5-5 and TRBJ2-5, is DAGVTQSPTHLIKTRGQQVTLRCSPISGHKSVSWYQQVLGQGPQFIFQYYEKEERGRGNFPDRFSARQFPNYSSELNVNALLLGDSALYLCASSSGQGRQETQYFGPGTRLLVL.

The chain is built from TRBV24-1 and TRBJ1-2; D gene ambiguous. This CDR3 comprises 19 residues. Germline V gene sequence: CDR1 KGHDR, CDR2 SFDVKD. V dropped 5 bases and J dropped 3 bases, with 27 bases sitting between them. Here the CDR3 DNA reads TGTGCCACCAGTGTCCTTTACCCCGCTCCGGACGGCGGGTACTATGGCTACACCTTC. Protein: CATSVLYPAPDGGYYGYTF.

The chain couples TRBV5-1 to TRBJ1-1; D uncertain. Trimming pared 4 bases from V and 1 base from J, leaving 11 bases between. Germline V gene data show CDR1 as SGHRS and CDR2 as YFSETQ. The CDR3 sequence is 14 residues long. CDR3 nucleotide sequence: TGCGCCAGCAGCCCCGGCCCGGGGAACACTGAAGCTTTCTTT. Its translation is CASSPGPGNTEAFF.

The chain links TRBV11-2 to TRBJ2-7, with TRBD1 matching 8 bases. The J segment lost 7 bases and the V segment lost 0 bases, leaving 8 bases of the junction unmatched. The CDR3 runs to 15 residues. The germline V gene encodes CDR1 SGHAT and CDR2 FQNNGV. The CDR3 DNA reads TGTGCCAGCAGCTTAGATGGGACAGGCGCTAGTGAGCAGTACTTC. Its protein is CASSLDGTGASEQYF. Combining the CDR3 with reference TRBV11-2 and TRBJ2-7 gives the whole variable domain EAGVAQSPRYKIIEKRQSVAFWCNPISGHATLYWYQQILGQGPKLLIQFQNNGVVDDSQLPKDRFSAERLKGVDSTLKIQPAKLEDSAVYLCASSLDGTGASEQYFGPGTRLTVT.

The chain combines TRBV9 with TRBJ2-3; 11 positions match TRBD2. The junction had 6 bases not matched to a gene; V was cut back by 4 bases and J by 5 bases. Germline lookup yields CDR1 SGDLS and CDR2 YYNGEE. CDR3 length: 15 residues. The CDR3 here is CASSQVAGGRDTQYF. DNA for the CDR3: TGTGCCAGCAGCCAGGTAGCGGGGGGGCGAGATACGCAGTATTTT. Variable domain in full (rest from reference TRBV9 and TRBJ2-3): DSGVTQTPKHLITATGQRVTLRCSPRSGDLSVYWYQQSLDQGLQFLIQYYNGEERAKGNILERFSAQQFPDLHSELNLSSLELGDSALYFCASSQVAGGRDTQYFGPGTRLTVL.

The chain joins TRBV20-1 to TRBJ2-5, with 7 bases fitting TRBD2. CDR1 DFQATT and CDR2 SNEGSKA come from the germline V gene (reference sequence). The ends lost 3 bases at V and 3 bases at J; junction bases unmatched: 4. This CDR3 is built from 13 residues. The chain's CDR3 is CSASGLAEETQYF. CDR3 nucleotide sequence: TGCAGTGCTAGTGGGCTAGCGGAAGAGACCCAGTACTTC.

This chain connects TRBV28 to TRBJ2-2; 7 bases are shared with TRBD1. The CDR3 has 14 amino acids. Germline CDR1 is MDHEN and CDR2 is SYDVKM. The V gene end was trimmed by 5 bases and the J gene end by 6 bases; junction bases not matched to a gene: 6. The CDR3 DNA follows: TGTGCCAGCAGTATGACAGGGCGAGCCGGGGAGCTGTTTTTT. Its protein product is CASSMTGRAGELFF. Full variable domain (outside the CDR3, taken from reference TRBV28 and TRBJ2-2): DVKVTQSSRYLVKRTGEKVFLECVQDMDHENMFWYRQDPGLGLRLIYFSYDVKMKEKGDIPEGYSVSREKKERFSLILESASTNQTSMYLCASSMTGRAGELFFGEGSRLTVL.

This clone occurred once. This chain links TRBV21-1 with TRBJ1-2; the table gives TRBD1 as D, unverified against the DNA. TRBV21-1 is a pseudogene locus. The CDR3 is 15 residues long. The chain's CDR3 is CASSLRGGSGRGYTF. Written as DNA, the CDR3 is TGTGCCAGCAGCCTTCGAGGGGGCTCCGGACGTGGCTACACCTTC.

The CDR3 reads CASSFTTGPSEQYF. The CDR3 DNA reads TGTGCCAGCAGCTTTACGACAGGGCCGAGCGAGCAGTACTTC. The gene calls are TRBV7-9 and TRBJ2-7, with TRBD1 matching over 7 bases. Germline CDR1 reads SEHNR; CDR2 reads FQNEAQ (reference sequence). The CDR3 runs 14 residues. The ends lost 3 bases at V and 6 bases at J; junction bases unmatched: 8.

The CDR3 DNA reads TGTGCCAGCAGCCCCCGTCTGAACACCGGGGAGCTGTTTTTT. It is translated as CASSPRLNTGELFF. The rearrangement links TRBV7-9 to TRBJ2-2; D not resolved. This CDR3 spans 14 amino acids. From germline, CDR1 is SEHNR and CDR2 FQNEAQ (reference sequence). V was shortened by 5 bases and J by 1 base, with 8 bases between the two germline ends.